These T cell receptor beta chains were read from a single sample in a study of blood T cell repertoires in COVID-19. Measured with immunoSEQ multiplex PCR; TCRdb has only the in-frame clones, and not every one. Here the sample spans 70,000 to 80,000 clones, under 95% being singletons. The sample consisted of peripheral blood. These receptors were collected from a human donor in a cohort sampled during active COVID-19. Both conserved end residues are part of each CDR3.

cdr3_aa: CASSLPSQRQETQYF; v_call: TRBV5-1
cdr3_aa: CASSDKDRNQPQHF; v_call: TRBV2
cdr3_aa: CASTSGGAPDTQYF; v_call: TRBV6-5
cdr3_aa: CASSIQGLRGETQYF; v_call: TRBV19
cdr3_aa: CASSLTPDRNTEAFF; v_call: TRBV7-3
cdr3_aa: CASSSYGSGLAGPEDTQYF; v_call: TRBV5-1
cdr3_aa: CASRQGPLNYGYTF; v_call: TRBV5-1
cdr3_aa: CASSQDPEAPLHF; v_call: TRBV4-2
cdr3_aa: CASSGDRVQYF; v_call: TRBV2
cdr3_aa: CASSLQGAGETQYF; v_call: TRBV5-1
cdr3_aa: CASSLAPGGAYEQYF; v_call: TRBV7-9
cdr3_aa: CASSPGGRGGAQEYF; v_call: TRBV18
cdr3_aa: CASSLREEETQYF; v_call: TRBV6-5
cdr3_aa: CASSQQGVGNSPLHF; v_call: TRBV4-2
cdr3_aa: CASSALWLDTQYF; v_call: TRBV11-1
cdr3_aa: CASSLGRDSSTDTQYF; v_call: TRBV7-2
cdr3_aa: CASSLDNRVSETQYF; v_call: TRBV7-2
cdr3_aa: CASSPGGGYNEQFF; v_call: TRBV9
cdr3_aa: CASSLAGRYAEKLFF; v_call: TRBV19
cdr3_aa: CASSTGGIDEQYF; v_call: TRBV11-1
cdr3_aa: CASGGSSGNTIYF; v_call: TRBV5-6
cdr3_aa: CASSPGHSMNTEAFF; v_call: TRBV27
cdr3_aa: CASSSPTTGGIGGYTF; v_call: TRBV7-2
cdr3_aa: CASSLGQSLYEQYF; v_call: TRBV11-1
cdr3_aa: CASRGIRGIGPHYEQYF; v_call: TRBV11-2
cdr3_aa: CASSPAGAGELFF; v_call: TRBV18
cdr3_aa: CASSLRGGESYNEQFF; v_call: TRBV4-1
cdr3_aa: CAWSVGDSSGANVLTF; v_call: TRBV30
cdr3_aa: CASRMGVGGQPQHF; v_call: TRBV18
cdr3_aa: CAWNTGKHTEAFF; v_call: TRBV30
cdr3_aa: CASSWGVNEQFF; v_call: TRBV12-3/TRBV12-4
cdr3_aa: CASSYSFSGGTEAFF; v_call: TRBV6-5